What follows describes a single T cell receptor beta chain. Germline V gene data show CDR1 as SGHDT and CDR2 as YYEEEE. After removal of 4 bases from V and 6 bases from J, the junction contained 3 bases not matched to a gene. The length of the CDR3 is 13 residues. Sequencing used immunoSEQ multiplex PCR; TCRdb keeps in-frame clones, though not all of them. The table records 65,000 to 100,000 clones, roughly 86% of them present only once. This entry comes from a study of control samples from healthy donors and cancer patients. V and J are TRBV5-6 and TRBJ1-2; 10 positions match TRBD1. Sequenced input: blood. This TCR was sampled from a man aged 45-60 years in good health. In DNA, the CDR3 is TGTGCCAGCAGCGCCGGGACAGGGGATGGCTACACCTTC. Encoded protein: CASSAGTGDGYTF.